This TCR beta chain was identified in a study of shared clonotypes between healthy human individuals. As regards this clone: The antigen is not known.

V was pared by 3 bases and J by 6 bases, with 6 bases of the junction left unmatched. Germline V gives CDR1 MNHEY, CDR2 SMNVEV (reference sequence). This CDR3 contains 15 residues. CD45RO-negative, CCR7-positively selected cells formed the naive CD8 fraction, excluding terminally differentiated effector memory CD45RA+ cells. Sequenced by immunoSEQ multiplex PCR; TCRdb stores in-frame clones only, minus some. The sample lists about 2 million clones, roughly 94% occurring once. Study outcomes and limitations: A limitation of the genetic and exposure-history diversity represented arose from few donors. Deeper or shallower sequencing was expected to change how clonotypes are shared among donors.

The chain joins TRBV27 to TRBJ2-1, with 9 bases aligning to TRBD2. The sample comprised naive CD8+ T cells sorted from blood. The TCR comes from a man aged 18-30 years in good health. The CDR3 coding sequence is TGTGCCAGCAGTTTCTTCGGAGCGGGGGGCAATGAGCAGTTCTTC. Residues: CASSFFGAGGNEQFF.